The 28 T cell receptor beta chains listed next were all sequenced from one sample in a study of cytomegalovirus exposure and HLA in healthy donors. PCR was performed using 60 Vbeta and 13 Jbeta primers. The protocol was immunoSEQ multiplex PCR, while the TCRdb copy is restricted to in-frame clones and leaves out a portion. The sample lists some 150,000 clones; roughly 80% were seen once. The sample consisted of PBMCs. The receptor set was obtained from a woman aged 45-60 years in good health and CMV-seronegative.

The CDR3 nucleotides read TGTGCCAGCAGCCCCCTCGAGGGTTCGGGCTCTGGAAACACCATATATTTT. Translated: CASSPLEGSGSGNTIYF. The rearrangement uses TRBV7-9 and TRBJ1-3; D remains unclear. Trimming took 5 bases from V and 0 from J, leaving 17 bases between them. The CDR3 extends over 17 amino acids. Per the germline V gene, CDR1 is SEHNR and CDR2 is FQNEAQ (reference sequence).

The chain uses TRBV10-3 and TRBJ2-1; 7 bases match TRBD2. The CDR3 is 16 residues long. Germline CDR1 and CDR2: ENHRY and SYGVKD. V was pared by 10 bases and J by 4 bases, with 16 bases of the junction left unmatched. CDR3 sequence reads: CATLGGTQARYNEQFF. The CDR3 DNA follows: TGTGCCACTCTCGGGGGGACCCAAGCTCGGTACAATGAGCAGTTCTTC.

Comments on this clone: An end of the junction does not agree with germline; a read error may underlie this. The rearrangement joins TRBV7-9 to TRBJ2-7, with 11 positions matching TRBD1. CDR1 and CDR2 from the germline V gene are SEHNR and FQNEAQ (reference sequence). The CDR3 is made up of 15 amino acids. For the CDR3, the DNA is TGTTCCAGCAGCCCAGGGACAGGGGGGTCCTACGAGCAGTACTTC. The encoded protein is CSSSPGTGGSYEQYF.

J is TRBJ1-1 and V is TRBV29-1; D remains unclear. V shed 6 bases and J shed 8 bases, with 4 bases lying between them. The CDR3 totals 8 residues. CDR1 and CDR2 (germline): SQVTM, ANQGSEA. CDR3 in DNA: TGCAGCGTCAGGGAAGCTTTCTTT. Translated, it gives CSVREAFF.

V gene TRBV27 combines with J gene TRBJ2-5; unclear D gene. The V end lost 1 base, the J end lost 4 bases, and 13 bases lay between the germline ends. CDR1 and CDR2 (germline): MNHEY, SMNVEV (reference sequence). The CDR3 consists of 15 residues. CDR3 coding DNA: TGTGCCAGCAGTTTATTCCTGGCCCCGGGAGAGACCCAGTACTTC. It codes for CASSLFLAPGETQYF.

The table lists this clone with a count of one. The chain recombines TRBV5-4 with TRBJ2-6; tentative D call: TRBD1 (6 bases). The V end lost 2 bases, the J end lost 0 bases, and 15 bases lay between the germline ends. CDR1 is SGHNT, CDR2 YYREEE, per germline (reference sequence). The CDR3 consists of 18 residues. This CDR3 is CASSLSDRPLSGANVLTF. Written as DNA, the CDR3 is TGTGCCAGCAGCTTATCGGACAGACCTCTCTCTGGGGCCAACGTCCTGACTTTC.

The genes are TRBV6-1 and TRBJ1-2; possibly TRBD1 for D (5 bases). Germline loops: CDR1 MNHNS, CDR2 SASEGT. V gave up 5 bases and J gave up 5 bases, with 15 bases separating them. The CDR3 is 14 residues long. The CDR3 spells CASSSQTVGYGYTF. The CDR3 DNA reads as TGTGCCAGCAGTTCCCAGACAGTCGGGTATGGCTACACCTTC.

The J gene is TRBJ1-4, the V gene TRBV28; no reliable D call. V lost 5 bases to trimming and J lost 0 bases, with 7 bases between them. The CDR3 has 14 amino acids. CDR1 and CDR2 from the germline V gene are MDHEN and SYDVKM. CDR3 nucleotide sequence: TGTGCCAGCAGTATAATTGCAACTAATGAAAAACTGTTTTTT. Translated: CASSIIATNEKLFF.

The chain is built from TRBV5-4 and TRBJ1-2, with TRBD1 as a possible D gene (6 bases). This CDR3 spans 16 amino acids. Germline V gene lookup returns CDR1 SGHNT and CDR2 YYREEE (reference sequence). V gave up 0 bases and J gave up 3 bases, with 15 bases separating them. The CDR3 here is CASSLDRGAVYYGYTF. DNA for the CDR3: TGTGCCAGCAGCTTGGATCGGGGGGCGGTATACTATGGCTACACCTTC. Filled out from reference TRBV5-4 and TRBJ1-2, the complete variable domain reads ETGVTQSPTHLIKTRGQQVTLRCSSQSGHNTVSWYQQALGQGPQFIFQYYREEENGRGNFPPRFSGLQFPNYSSELNVNALELDDSALYLCASSLDRGAVYYGYTFGSGTRLTVV.

The chain links TRBV4-1 to TRBJ2-7; no firm D call. CDR1 is MGHRA and CDR2 is YSYEKL in the germline V gene. V shed 1 base and J shed 3 bases, with 4 bases lying between them. The CDR3 is 12 residues long. The CDR3 region has the DNA TGCGCCAGCAGCCAAGGCAGCTACGAGCAGTACTTC. Encoded protein: CASSQGSYEQYF.

This chain joins TRBV28 and TRBJ1-1; TRBD1 matches at 7 bases. The V and J ends lost 6 bases and 10 bases, in that order; junction bases with no gene match: 5. The CDR3 totals 11 residues. The germline V gene has CDR1 MDHEN and CDR2 SYDVKM. CDR3 DNA sequence: TGTGCCAGCAGCACCGGGACAGCAGCTTTCTTT. Its translation is CASSTGTAAFF.

The chain has TRBV18 and TRBJ2-7; perhaps TRBD1 as D (5 bases). The CDR3 is 15 residues long. Germline V gene data show CDR1 as KGHSH and CDR2 as LQKENI. V was cut by 2 bases and J by 1 base, with 12 bases left in between. CDR3: CASSPSTAGSYEQYF. For the CDR3, the DNA is TGTGCCAGCTCACCATCAACGGCAGGGTCCTACGAGCAGTACTTC.

V usage is TRBV27 and J usage is TRBJ2-1, with a weak D call TRBD1 (5 bases). The V end lost 6 bases, the J end lost 2 bases, and 11 bases lay between the germline ends. This CDR3 spans 14 amino acids. The germline V gene has CDR1 MNHEY and CDR2 SMNVEV (reference sequence). This chain's CDR3 is CASSPRTTYNEQFF. CDR3 sequence (DNA): TGTGCCAGCAGCCCTCGGACAACCTACAATGAGCAGTTCTTC.

The chain combines TRBV28 with TRBJ2-7; 10 bases agree with TRBD2. CDR1 is MDHEN, CDR2 SYDVKM, per germline. The CDR3 spans 16 residues. With V trimmed by 8 bases and J by 5 bases, 15 bases remained unmatched. The CDR3 DNA sequence: TGTGCCAGCCCCCCGACTAGCGGGTGGGGGGGTGACGAGCAGTACTTC. Its protein is CASPPTSGWGGDEQYF.

The V and J genes are TRBV19 and TRBJ2-1; TRBD2 matches at 16 bases. The germline V gene encodes CDR1 LNHDA and CDR2 SQIVND (reference sequence). V shed 3 bases and J 7 bases; nucleotides not matched to a gene: 3. The CDR3 extends over 16 amino acids. Here the CDR3 DNA reads TGTGCCAGTAGTATGGGACTAGCGGGAGGGCTGAATGAGCAGTTCTTC. Amino acid sequence: CASSMGLAGGLNEQFF. The full variable domain, with the rest looked up from reference TRBV19 and TRBJ2-1, is DGGITQSPKYLFRKEGQNVTLSCEQNLNHDAMYWYRQDPGQGLRLIYYSQIVNDFQKGDIAEGYSVSREKKESFPLTVTSAQKNPTAFYLCASSMGLAGGLNEQFFGPGTRLTVL.

This clone has only a few counts. The chain couples TRBV4-2 to TRBJ2-5; 11 bases map to TRBD2. The DNA end lines up better with TRBJ2-7; the J call may be wrong. CDR3 length: 15 residues. Germline V gives CDR1 LGHNA, CDR2 YNFKEQ. CDR3 sequence: CASSQDSGRANEQYF. The CDR3 bases are TGTGCCAGCAGCCAAGATAGCGGGAGGGCCAACGAGCAGTACTTC.

The chain has TRBV7-2 and TRBJ2-1, with D hard to call. The CDR3 covers 13 residues. Trimming cost V 7 bases and J 5 bases, with 12 bases left between them. CDR1 is SGHTA and CDR2 is FQGNSA in the germline V gene. The chain's CDR3 is CASTSYLDNEQFF. CDR3 nucleotide sequence: TGTGCCAGCACCTCTTACTTGGACAATGAGCAGTTCTTC.

J is TRBJ1-5 and V is TRBV9; the D gene is possibly TRBD1 (5 bases). The CDR3 runs to 14 residues. V shed 4 bases and J shed 2 bases, with 10 bases lying between them. CDR1 and CDR2 from the germline V gene are SGDLS and YYNGEE. The CDR3 protein is CASSPWGGNQPQHF. The CDR3 coding sequence is TGTGCCAGCAGCCCCTGGGGCGGCAATCAGCCCCAGCATTTT.

The chain links TRBV7-9 to TRBJ2-1; 8 nucleotides line up with TRBD2. The junction had 1 base not matched to a gene; V was cut back by 4 bases and J by 2 bases. This CDR3 spans 14 amino acids. Germline assignment: CDR1 SEHNR and CDR2 FQNEAQ (reference sequence). CDR3 residues: CASSSSGPYNEQFF. CDR3 in DNA: TGTGCCAGCAGCTCTAGCGGGCCCTACAATGAGCAGTTCTTC.

This clone was picked up a small number of times. This chain connects TRBV10-3 to TRBJ1-1; TRBD1 is a possible D gene (6 bases). Germline-derived CDR1 and CDR2 are ENHRY and SYGVKD. The CDR3 spans 12 residues. V was pared by 7 bases and J by 4 bases, with 10 bases between. The CDR3 DNA sequence: TGTGCCATCAAGGGGGGGAGCACTGAAGCTTTCTTT. Translation gives CAIKGGSTEAFF.

The chain is built from TRBV29-1 and TRBJ2-7, with D possibly TRBD2 on 5 matching bases. CDR1 SQVTM and CDR2 ANQGSEA come from the germline V gene. This CDR3 comprises 12 residues. Trimming shortened V by 6 bases and J by 6 bases, and 15 bases separated the two germline ends. CDR3 residues: CSVEDWAGEQYF. DNA for the CDR3: TGCAGCGTCGAGGACTGGGCCGGCGAGCAGTACTTC.

The V and J genes are TRBV10-3 and TRBJ2-5, with 9 bases matching TRBD2. V lost 5 bases to trimming and J lost 2 bases; unmatched junction nucleotides: 6. This CDR3 region has 15 residues. The germline V gene encodes CDR1 ENHRY and CDR2 SYGVKD. In DNA, the CDR3 is TGTGCCATCAGTCCCGGCAGCGGGGGGCAAGAGACCCAGTACTTC. Protein: CAISPGSGGQETQYF.

The count of this clone is one. Mismatch with germline at one junction end may stem from a read error. The genes are TRBV7-2 and TRBJ1-2; TRBD1 aligns across 8 bases. Germline CDR1 is SGHTA and CDR2 is FQGNSA. The CDR3 totals 15 residues. The CDR3 DNA is TGTGCCAGCAGTGATACAGGGGGGGCTAATTATGGCTACACCTTC. Its translation: CASSDTGGANYGYTF.

The V gene is TRBV7-2, the J gene TRBJ1-1; TRBD1 matches at 7 bases. CDR1 SGHTA and CDR2 FQGNSA come from the germline V gene. With V trimmed by 6 bases and J by 4 bases, 8 bases remained unmatched. The CDR3 covers 14 residues. This chain's CDR3 is CASSFDRAGTEAFF. The CDR3 coding sequence is TGTGCCAGCAGTTTCGACAGGGCTGGCACTGAAGCTTTCTTT.

This rearrangement joins TRBV5-1 to TRBJ2-3; D gene ambiguous. Germline V lookup: CDR1 SGHRS, CDR2 YFSETQ. V gave up 0 bases and J gave up 8 bases, with 13 bases separating them. The CDR3 is 14 residues long. The CDR3 here is CASSLGLSSGTQYF. Here the CDR3 DNA reads TGCGCCAGCAGCTTGGGGCTTTCCTCGGGTACGCAGTATTTT.

This clone occurred a few times. This sequence joins TRBV11-2 and TRBJ2-7, with TRBD2 identical over 8 bases. V gave up 5 bases and J gave up 4 bases; unmatched junction bases: 10. CDR1 is SGHAT, CDR2 FQNNGV, per germline. This CDR3 contains 15 residues. The CDR3 coding sequence is TGTGCCAGCAGCCCCACGGGGGGGAACCTTTACGAGCAGTACTTC. This encodes CASSPTGGNLYEQYF.

This clone has just a few counts. The rearrangement links TRBV2 to TRBJ1-4; 7 nucleotides line up with TRBD1. With V trimmed by 6 bases and J by 4 bases, 8 bases remained unmatched. The germline V gene has CDR1 SNHLY and CDR2 FYNNEI. The CDR3 covers 15 residues. CDR3 in amino acids: CASRTPGQHNEKLFF. The CDR3 DNA reads TGTGCCAGCAGAACGCCGGGACAGCATAATGAAAAACTGTTTTTT. Supplemented by reference TRBV2 and TRBJ1-4, the full variable domain reads EPEVTQTPSHQVTQMGQEVILRCVPISNHLYFYWYRQILGQKVEFLVSFYNNEISEKSEIFDDQFSVERPDGSNFTLKIRSTKLEDSAMYFCASRTPGQHNEKLFFGSGTQLSVL.

The genes are TRBV5-1 and TRBJ1-1; 12 bases are a match to TRBD1. This CDR3 has 16 residues. The germline CDR1 and CDR2 sequences are SGHRS and YFSETQ. The J segment lost 5 bases and the V segment lost 4 bases, leaving 9 bases of the junction unmatched. As DNA, the CDR3 is TGCGCCAGCAGCGAGCGACCGGGACAGGGGGCTACTGAAGCTTTCTTT. It encodes CASSERPGQGATEAFF.